This T cell receptor beta chain was sequenced during a study of cytomegalovirus exposure and HLA in healthy donors. Study conclusions and caveats: Per published reports, the classifier diagnosed cytomegalovirus status with high specificity and sensitivity. Most TCR sequences were rare, but some public TCRs occurred in many donors. According to a later analysis, TCR clusters from the first cohort tended to co-occur in the 120 or so validation repertoires.

As concerns this clone: Its cognate antigen is unknown.

The CDR3 totals 13 residues. Germline assignment: CDR1 MDHEN and CDR2 SYDVKM. Trimming stripped 6 bases from V and 0 bases from J, with 6 bases between. The repertoire was sequenced with immunoSEQ multiplex PCR; TCRdb's copy has only in-frame clones and lacks some. The sample holds 130,000 or so clones, 89% seen once. The sequence derives from a woman aged 18-35 years in good health and CMV-seropositive. The chain joins TRBV28 to TRBJ1-5; D not certain. Sequenced material: PBMCs. The CDR3 nucleotides are TGTGCCAGCAGCTTCTCTAGCAATCAGCCCCAGCATTTT. Translating gives CASSFSSNQPQHF.